This is a list of T cell receptor beta chains from one sample in a study of blood T cell repertoires in COVID-19. The table came from immunoSEQ multiplex PCR; TCRdb's copy has only in-frame clones and leaves some out. Among fewer than 85,000 clones listed, 75% to 80% were seen once. The sequenced sample was peripheral blood. Every receptor here comes from a man in his 70s with COVID-19, enrolled during active disease. Both conserved end residues are part of each CDR3. Fields, in order: V gene, clone size, J gene, D gene, CDR3 protein, CDR3 DNA. D genes are given only for firm matches. Clone size appears in some rows only: once, few, many, or a class for an expanded clone.

TRBV27	NA	TRBJ1-2	NA	CASSRYRTNYGYTF	TGTGCCAGCAGTCGCTACAGGACTAACTATGGCTACACCTTC
TRBV6-5	NA	TRBJ2-7	NA	CASSYGQQGYEQYF	TGTGCCAGCAGTTACGGGCAGCAGGGTTACGAGCAGTACTTC
TRBV6-2/TRBV6-3	once	TRBJ1-1	TRBD1	CASSYSLDRDRGRRTEAFF	TGTGCCAGCAGTTACTCCCTCGACCGGGACAGGGGGCGCAGGACTGAAGCTTTCTTT
TRBV4-3	NA	TRBJ2-3	TRBD2	CASSRGGAGGGDTQYF	TGCGCCAGCAGCCGGGGCGGAGCGGGAGGAGGAGATACGCAGTATTTT
TRBV4-1	NA	TRBJ1-2	NA	CASSPSGNGNYGYTF	TGCGCCAGCAGCCCCTCGGGGAACGGTAACTATGGCTACACCTTC
TRBV19	NA	TRBJ1-4	NA	CASNANRTVGFEKLFF	TGTGCCAGTAATGCCAACCGGACAGTCGGTTTTGAAAAACTGTTTTTT
TRBV30	many	TRBJ1-3	NA	CAWSVPPNSGNTIYF	TGTGCCTGGAGTGTCCCACCTAACTCTGGAAACACCATATATTTT
TRBV5-1	NA	TRBJ1-1	TRBD1	CASSLGDRVSTNTEAFF	TGCGCCAGCAGCTTGGGAGACAGGGTGTCAACGAACACTGAAGCTTTCTTT
TRBV5-6	NA	TRBJ1-1	NA	CASSLGVLRQMNTEAFF	TGTGCCAGCAGCTTGGGAGTTCTGAGGCAGATGAACACTGAAGCTTTCTTT
TRBV18	NA	TRBJ2-7	TRBD2	CASSESGSGYEQYF	TGTGCCAGCTCAGAAAGCGGGAGTGGCTACGAGCAGTACTTC
TRBV27	NA	TRBJ2-2	NA	CASSFTSAGELFF	TGTGCCAGCAGTTTTACATCAGCCGGGGAGCTGTTTTTT
TRBV7-2	NA	TRBJ2-1	NA	CASSLAAGGGNEQFF	TGTGCCAGCAGCTTAGCGGCGGGCGGAGGCAATGAGCAGTTCTTC
TRBV28	NA	TRBJ1-2	NA	CASSLSGEWRGYTF	TGTGCCAGCAGTTTGTCGGGGGAGTGGCGGGGCTACACCTTC
TRBV7-2	NA	TRBJ1-1	NA	CASSLQGEVNTEAFF	TGTGCCAGCAGCTTACAGGGTGAGGTGAACACTGAAGCTTTCTTT
TRBV9	NA	TRBJ2-7	TRBD1	CASSLTGTGNWEQYF	TGTGCCAGCAGCCTTACCGGGACAGGGAACTGGGAGCAGTACTTC
TRBV15	NA	TRBJ2-7	TRBD1	CATSREQGASEQYF	TGTGCCACCAGCAGAGAACAGGGGGCGTCCGAGCAGTACTTC
TRBV10-3	NA	TRBJ2-3	TRBD2	CAVSDSGRSYSTDTQYF	TGTGCCGTCAGTGATAGCGGGAGATCATATAGCACAGATACGCAGTATTTT
TRBV5-5	few	TRBJ1-6	NA	CASSLGQNYNSPLHF	TGTGCCAGCAGCTTGGGTCAGAACTATAATTCACCCCTCCACTTT
TRBV5-4	NA	TRBJ2-2	NA	CASSAVPAGGELFF	TGTGCCAGCAGCGCGGTCCCAGCGGGTGGGGAGCTGTTTTTT
TRBV6-5	NA	TRBJ1-1	TRBD1	CAATQGAVTEAFF	TGTGCCGCGACCCAGGGGGCGGTCACTGAAGCTTTCTTT
TRBV6-2/TRBV6-3	NA	TRBJ2-5	TRBD1	CASSETGRETQYF	TGTGCCAGCAGCGAGACAGGGAGAGAGACCCAGTACTTC
TRBV4-1	few	TRBJ1-2	NA	CASSHAEGGYTF	TGCGCCAGCAGCCATGCCGAGGGAGGCTACACCTTC
TRBV5-1	NA	TRBJ1-4	NA	CASSLGRGWEKLFF	TGCGCCAGCAGCTTAGGCAGGGGTTGGGAAAAACTGTTTTTT
TRBV5-8	few	TRBJ1-5	TRBD1	CASSLQGASNQPQHF	TGTGCCAGCAGTTTACAGGGGGCAAGCAATCAGCCCCAGCATTTT
TRBV10-3	few	TRBJ1-5	NA	CAISESGQKSNQPQHF	TGTGCCATCAGTGAGTCGGGACAAAAGAGCAATCAGCCCCAGCATTTT
TRBV10-3	NA	TRBJ1-3	TRBD1	CAINNRGNSGNTIYF	TGTGCCATCAACAACAGGGGGAACTCTGGAAACACCATATATTTT
TRBV19	NA	TRBJ1-5	TRBD1	CASSIRRQGRFGQPQHF	TGTGCCAGTAGTATCAGGAGACAGGGCAGGTTTGGTCAGCCCCAGCATTTT
TRBV4-1	few	TRBJ2-5	NA	CASSQEATERQETQYF	TGCGCCAGCAGCCAAGAAGCCACAGAAAGACAAGAGACCCAGTACTTC
TRBV5-6	NA	TRBJ1-6	NA	CASSFSNSVHF	TGTGCCAGCAGCTTTAGTAATTCGGTCCACTTT
TRBV3-1/TRBV3-2	NA	TRBJ1-2	TRBD1	CASSPDRGSGYTF	TGTGCCAGCAGCCCCGACAGGGGAAGTGGCTACACCTTC
TRBV12-5	NA	TRBJ2-1	TRBD2	CASGGLAGEAEQFF	TGTGCTAGTGGGGGACTAGCGGGAGAAGCTGAGCAGTTCTTC
TRBV29-1	NA	TRBJ1-5	NA	CSVGGGFSNQPQHF	TGCAGCGTTGGGGGCGGATTTAGCAATCAGCCCCAGCATTTT
TRBV10-3	NA	TRBJ2-2	NA	CAIRTDNTGELFF	TGTGCCATTCGGACTGACAACACCGGGGAGCTGTTTTTT
TRBV27	NA	TRBJ2-7	NA	CASSLAGASEQYF	TGTGCCAGCAGTTTGGCAGGGGCGAGCGAGCAGTACTTC
TRBV6-1	NA	TRBJ2-7	NA	CASSEWLAIEQYF	TGTGCCAGCAGTGAATGGCTAGCGATTGAGCAGTACTTC
TRBV19	NA	TRBJ2-3	NA	CASSLSSYSTDTQYF	TGTGCCAGTAGTCTCTCGAGTTACAGCACAGATACGCAGTATTTT
TRBV4-1	NA	TRBJ1-6	NA	CASSPFGASPLHF	TGCGCCAGCAGCCCCTTTGGGGCTTCACCCCTCCACTTT
TRBV4-3	NA	TRBJ1-6	TRBD1	CASSHSGQNYNSPLHF	TGCGCCAGCAGCCACTCGGGACAGAACTATAATTCACCCCTCCACTTT
TRBV11-2	NA	TRBJ1-5	NA	CASSVQGGRNQPQHF	TGTGCCAGCAGCGTCCAGGGCGGTCGCAATCAGCCCCAGCATTTT
TRBV2	once	TRBJ2-7	NA	CASTGYEQYF	TGTGCCAGCACAGGATACGAGCAGTACTTC
TRBV3-1/TRBV3-2	NA	TRBJ2-3	TRBD2	CASSPRLAGGPGDTQYF	TGTGCCAGCAGCCCTCGACTAGCGGGAGGGCCGGGAGATACGCAGTATTTT
TRBV19	NA	TRBJ1-5	TRBD1	CASSPPGTGSGPPQHF	TGTGCCAGTAGTCCGCCCGGGACAGGGTCCGGTCCGCCCCAGCATTTT
TRBV7-9	NA	TRBJ1-3	NA	CASSAPGGNTIYF	TGTGCCAGCAGCGCCCCCGGTGGAAACACCATATATTTT
TRBV27	NA	TRBJ1-6	NA	CASSLMWTVDSPLHF	TGTGCCAGCAGTTTAATGTGGACAGTTGATTCACCCCTCCACTTT
TRBV28	NA	TRBJ1-2	NA	CASSSDWYGYTF	TGTGCCAGCAGTTCCGACTGGTATGGCTACACCTTC
TRBV27	NA	TRBJ1-1	TRBD1	CASGLNRGTEAFF	TGTGCCAGCGGCCTAAACAGGGGGACTGAAGCTTTCTTT
TRBV6-6	NA	TRBJ2-4	TRBD1	CASSPTGTGNIQYF	TGTGCCAGCAGCCCCACAGGGACAGGTAACATTCAGTACTTC
TRBV18	NA	TRBJ2-7	TRBD1	CASSPRQGDAYEQYF	TGTGCCAGCTCACCTCGACAGGGGGACGCCTACGAGCAGTACTTC
TRBV28	few	TRBJ2-3	TRBD2	CASSSRTSGSRSDTQYF	TGTGCCAGCAGTTCCCGGACTAGCGGGAGTCGCTCAGATACGCAGTATTTT
TRBV5-5	once	TRBJ1-3	TRBD1	CASSLVQGQTGNTIYF	TGTGCCAGCAGCTTGGTACAGGGGCAAACGGGAAACACCATATATTTT
TRBV2	NA	TRBJ2-2	NA	CASSEVPQGTGELFF	TGTGCCAGCAGTGAAGTCCCCCAGGGGACCGGGGAGCTGTTTTTT
TRBV29-1	NA	TRBJ2-1	NA	CSVRQNPNEQFF	TGCAGCGTTCGACAGAACCCCAATGAGCAGTTCTTC
TRBV5-1	NA	TRBJ1-5	TRBD1	CASSLGQGDNQPQHF	TGCGCCAGCAGCTTGGGACAGGGAGACAATCAGCCCCAGCATTTT
TRBV7-2	NA	TRBJ1-1	NA	CASSSSTVTEAFF	TGTGCCAGCAGCTCCTCCACTGTCACTGAAGCTTTCTTT
TRBV9	few	TRBJ2-1	TRBD2	CASSASGSSYNEQFF	TGTGCCAGCAGCGCCAGCGGGAGCTCCTACAATGAGCAGTTCTTC
TRBV19	NA	TRBJ1-3	TRBD1	CASSLLGQMLSGNTIYF	TGTGCCAGTAGCCTGTTGGGACAGATGCTCTCCGGAAACACCATATATTTT
TRBV28	NA	TRBJ1-1	NA	CASSPWTEEHEAFF	TGTGCCAGCAGTCCCTGGACAGAGGAACATGAAGCTTTCTTT